The present TCR beta chain was sequenced within a study of cytomegalovirus exposure and HLA in healthy donors. Whole-study results and caveats: The study had only CMV serostatus as immune exposure information. A later analysis linked a missense DCLRE1C variant to TCR beta V- and J-gene trimming. The study assumed roughly uniform donor sequencing depth for presence/absence analyses.

60 Vbeta and 13 Jbeta primers were used in PCR. Sequencing used immunoSEQ multiplex PCR; TCRdb keeps in-frame clones, though not all of them. The sample includes 150,000 to 200,000 clones, approximately 82% seen only once; the top ten take roughly 7.6%. About this clone: Its antigen is undetermined.

CDR1 SNHLY and CDR2 FYNNEI come from the germline V gene. The CDR3 runs to 15 residues. With 6 bases clipped from V and 15 bases from J, the junction kept 18 bases outside the gene matches. These donors counted as nominally healthy when sampled, but unrecorded immune exposures were likely. Sequenced input: PBMCs. The receptor's source is a woman aged 40-49 years in good health and CMV-seropositive. The chain carries TRBV2 and TRBJ2-1; TRBD2 matches at 9 bases. The CDR3 DNA reads as TGTGCCAGCAGACCCCCGGGACTAGCAGGGACGGGGCTGTTCTTC. It is translated as CASRPPGLAGTGLFF.